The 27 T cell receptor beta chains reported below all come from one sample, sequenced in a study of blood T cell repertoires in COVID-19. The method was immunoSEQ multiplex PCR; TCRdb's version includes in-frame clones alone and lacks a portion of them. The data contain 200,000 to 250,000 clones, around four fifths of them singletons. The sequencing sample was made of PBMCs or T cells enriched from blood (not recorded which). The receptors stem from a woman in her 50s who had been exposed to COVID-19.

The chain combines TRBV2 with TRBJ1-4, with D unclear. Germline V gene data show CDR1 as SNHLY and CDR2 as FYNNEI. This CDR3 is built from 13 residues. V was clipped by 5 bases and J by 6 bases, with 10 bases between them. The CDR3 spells CASSLTGDEKLFF. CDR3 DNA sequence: TGTGCCAGCAGTTTAACCGGGGATGAAAAACTGTTTTTT.

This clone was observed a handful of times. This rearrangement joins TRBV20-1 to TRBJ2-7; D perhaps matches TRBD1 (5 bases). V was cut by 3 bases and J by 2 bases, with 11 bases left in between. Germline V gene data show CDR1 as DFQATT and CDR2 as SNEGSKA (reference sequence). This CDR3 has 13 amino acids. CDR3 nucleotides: TGCAGTGCTAGTCTAGGGGCCACCTACGAGCAGTACTTC. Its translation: CSASLGATYEQYF.

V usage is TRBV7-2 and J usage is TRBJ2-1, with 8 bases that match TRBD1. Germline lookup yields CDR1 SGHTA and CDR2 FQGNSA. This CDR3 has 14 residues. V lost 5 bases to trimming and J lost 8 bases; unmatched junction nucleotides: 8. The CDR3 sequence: CASSPRQGRYEQFF. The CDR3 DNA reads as TGTGCCAGCAGCCCGCGACAGGGGCGGTATGAGCAGTTCTTC. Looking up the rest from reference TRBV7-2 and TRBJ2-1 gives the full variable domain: GAGVSQSPSNKVTEKGKDVELRCDPISGHTALYWYRQSLGQGLEFLIYFQGNSAPDKSGLPSDRFSAERTGGSVSTLTIQRTQQEDSAVYLCASSPRQGRYEQFFGPGTRLTVL.

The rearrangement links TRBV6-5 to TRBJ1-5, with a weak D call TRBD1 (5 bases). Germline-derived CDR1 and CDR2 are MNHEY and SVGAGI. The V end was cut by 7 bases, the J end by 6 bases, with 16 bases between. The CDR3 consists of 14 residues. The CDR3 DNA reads TGTGCCAGCAAGCGAACCGGGGGAGGTCAGCCCCAGCATTTT. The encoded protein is CASKRTGGGQPQHF.

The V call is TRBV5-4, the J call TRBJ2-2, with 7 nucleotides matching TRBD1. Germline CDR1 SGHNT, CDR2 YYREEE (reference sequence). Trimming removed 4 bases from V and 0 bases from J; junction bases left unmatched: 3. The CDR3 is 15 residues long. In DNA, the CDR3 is TGTGCCAGCAGCCCGGGACAGACGAACACCGGGGAGCTGTTTTTT. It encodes CASSPGQTNTGELFF.

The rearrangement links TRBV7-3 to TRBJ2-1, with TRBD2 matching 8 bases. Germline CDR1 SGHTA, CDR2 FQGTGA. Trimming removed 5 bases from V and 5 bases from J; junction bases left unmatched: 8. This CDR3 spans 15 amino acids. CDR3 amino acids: CASSLSGGDNNEQFF. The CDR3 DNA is TGTGCCAGCAGCCTAAGCGGGGGCGACAACAATGAGCAGTTCTTC.

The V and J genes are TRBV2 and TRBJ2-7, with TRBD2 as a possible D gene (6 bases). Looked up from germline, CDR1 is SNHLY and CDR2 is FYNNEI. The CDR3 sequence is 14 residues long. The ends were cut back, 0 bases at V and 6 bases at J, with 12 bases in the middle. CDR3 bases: TGTGCCAGCAGTGAAGCGGGGGGAAGGAGCGAGCAGTACTTC. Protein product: CASSEAGGRSEQYF.

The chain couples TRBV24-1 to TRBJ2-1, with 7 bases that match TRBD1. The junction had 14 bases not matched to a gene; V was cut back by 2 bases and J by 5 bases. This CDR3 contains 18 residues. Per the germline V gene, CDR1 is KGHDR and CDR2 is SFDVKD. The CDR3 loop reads CATSDSHKLRDSNNEQFF. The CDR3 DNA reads TGTGCCACCAGTGATTCCCATAAACTCCGGGACAGCAACAATGAGCAGTTCTTC.

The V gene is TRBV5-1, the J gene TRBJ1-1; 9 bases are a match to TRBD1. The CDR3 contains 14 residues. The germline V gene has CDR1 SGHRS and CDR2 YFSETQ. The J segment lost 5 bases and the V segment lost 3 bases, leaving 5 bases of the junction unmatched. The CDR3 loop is CASSSRTGETEAFF. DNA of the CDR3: TGCGCCAGCAGCTCTAGGACAGGGGAGACTGAAGCTTTCTTT.

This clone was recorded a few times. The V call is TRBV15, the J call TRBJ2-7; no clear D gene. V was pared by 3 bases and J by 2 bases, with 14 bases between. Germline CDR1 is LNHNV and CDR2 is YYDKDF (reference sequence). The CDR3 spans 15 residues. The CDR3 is CATSSERGVPYEQYF. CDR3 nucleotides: TGTGCCACCAGCAGCGAAAGAGGAGTTCCCTACGAGCAGTACTTC.

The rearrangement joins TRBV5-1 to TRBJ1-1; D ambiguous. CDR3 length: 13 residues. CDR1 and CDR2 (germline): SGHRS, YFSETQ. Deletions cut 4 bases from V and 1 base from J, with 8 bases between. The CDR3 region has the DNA TGCGCCAGCAGCCAGGCAACGAACACTGAAGCTTTCTTT. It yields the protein CASSQATNTEAFF.

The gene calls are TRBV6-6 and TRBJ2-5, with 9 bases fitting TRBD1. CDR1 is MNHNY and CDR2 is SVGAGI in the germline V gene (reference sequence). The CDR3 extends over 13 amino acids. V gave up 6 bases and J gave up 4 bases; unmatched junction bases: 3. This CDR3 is CASRDRGLETQYF. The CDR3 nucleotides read TGTGCCAGCAGGGACAGGGGTTTAGAGACCCAGTACTTC.

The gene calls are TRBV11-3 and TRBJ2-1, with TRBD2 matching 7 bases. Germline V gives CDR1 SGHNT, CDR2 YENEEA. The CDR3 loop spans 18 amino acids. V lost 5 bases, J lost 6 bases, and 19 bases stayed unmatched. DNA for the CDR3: TGTGCCAGCAGCCCCGATTTGGCTGGTCCTCCGGGGGGCAATGAGCAGTTCTTC. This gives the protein CASSPDLAGPPGGNEQFF.

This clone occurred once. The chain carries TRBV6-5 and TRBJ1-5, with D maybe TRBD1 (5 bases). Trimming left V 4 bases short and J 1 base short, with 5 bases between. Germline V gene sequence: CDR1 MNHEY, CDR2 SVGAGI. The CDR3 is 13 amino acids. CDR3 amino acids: CASSWGSNQPQHF. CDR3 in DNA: TGTGCCAGCAGTTGGGGCAGCAATCAGCCCCAGCATTTT.

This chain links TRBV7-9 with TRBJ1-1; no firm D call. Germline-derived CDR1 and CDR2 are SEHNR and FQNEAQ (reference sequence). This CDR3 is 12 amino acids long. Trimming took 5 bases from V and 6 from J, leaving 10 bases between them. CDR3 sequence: CASSQGRPEAFF. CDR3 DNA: TGTGCCAGCAGCCAAGGGAGGCCTGAAGCTTTCTTT.

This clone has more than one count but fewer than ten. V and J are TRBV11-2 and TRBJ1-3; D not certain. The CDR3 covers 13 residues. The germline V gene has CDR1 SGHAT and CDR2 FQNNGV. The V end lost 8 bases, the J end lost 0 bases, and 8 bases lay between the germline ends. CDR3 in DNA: TGTGCCAGCTCCCTGAGCTCTGGAAACACCATATATTTT. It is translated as CASSLSSGNTIYF.

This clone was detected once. CDR3 in DNA: TGTGCCAGTAGTATGGGGGAATTGGCGCGGGGGGATACTGAAGCTTTCTTT. Translation: CASSMGELARGDTEAFF. The genes are TRBV19 and TRBJ1-1, with D maybe TRBD1 (5 bases). Per the germline V gene, CDR1 is LNHDA and CDR2 is SQIVND (reference sequence). V was trimmed by 3 bases and J by 5 bases, leaving 22 bases between them. The CDR3 extends over 17 amino acids.

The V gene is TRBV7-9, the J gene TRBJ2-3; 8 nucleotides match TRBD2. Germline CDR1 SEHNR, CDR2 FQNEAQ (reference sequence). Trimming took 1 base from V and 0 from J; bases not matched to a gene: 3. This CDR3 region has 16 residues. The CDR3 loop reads CASSLVAGKSTDTQYF. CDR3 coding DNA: TGTGCCAGCAGCTTAGTAGCGGGGAAAAGCACAGATACGCAGTATTTT.

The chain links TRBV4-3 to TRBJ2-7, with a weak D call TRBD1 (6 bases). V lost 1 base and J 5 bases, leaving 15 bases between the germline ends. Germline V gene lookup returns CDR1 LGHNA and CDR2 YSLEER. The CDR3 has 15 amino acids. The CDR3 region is CASSQGWRQGNEQYF. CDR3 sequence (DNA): TGCGCCAGCAGCCAAGGCTGGCGGCAGGGGAACGAGCAGTACTTC.

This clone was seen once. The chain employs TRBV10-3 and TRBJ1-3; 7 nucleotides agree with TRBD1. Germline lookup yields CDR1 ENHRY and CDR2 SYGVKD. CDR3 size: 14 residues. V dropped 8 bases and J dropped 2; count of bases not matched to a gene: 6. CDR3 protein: CAIFEGTAGNTIYF. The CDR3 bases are TGTGCCATCTTTGAGGGGACAGCTGGAAACACCATATATTTT.

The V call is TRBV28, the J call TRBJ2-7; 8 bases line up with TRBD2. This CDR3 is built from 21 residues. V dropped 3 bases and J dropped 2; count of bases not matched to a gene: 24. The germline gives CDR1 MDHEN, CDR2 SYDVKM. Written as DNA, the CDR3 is TGTGCCAGCAGTTTCGGATTACCTGGGAGATCCGGACTAGCCCTAACCTACGAGCAGTACTTC. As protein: CASSFGLPGRSGLALTYEQYF.

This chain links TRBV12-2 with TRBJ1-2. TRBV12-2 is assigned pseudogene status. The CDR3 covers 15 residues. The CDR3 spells CASRLAYSGNYGYTF. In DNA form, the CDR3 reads TGTGCAAGTCGCTTAGCCTATTCCGGTAACTATGGCTACACCTTC.

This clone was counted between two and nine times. The CDR3 loop is CASSDVERGAYEQYF. DNA of the CDR3: TGCGCCAGCAGTGATGTCGAGCGGGGGGCCTACGAGCAGTACTTC. The V and J genes are TRBV10-1 and TRBJ2-7, with TRBD2 identical over 9 bases. Trimming removed 3 bases from V and 2 bases from J; junction bases left unmatched: 5. Germline loops: CDR1 WNHNN, CDR2 SYGVQD (reference sequence). This CDR3 has 15 residues.

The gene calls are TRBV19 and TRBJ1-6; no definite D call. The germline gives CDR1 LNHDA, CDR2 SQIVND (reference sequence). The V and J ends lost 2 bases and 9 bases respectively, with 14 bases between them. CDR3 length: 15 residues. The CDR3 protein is CASSISRGVGSPLHF. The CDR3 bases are TGTGCCAGTAGTATAAGTCGGGGAGTGGGTTCACCCCTCCACTTT.

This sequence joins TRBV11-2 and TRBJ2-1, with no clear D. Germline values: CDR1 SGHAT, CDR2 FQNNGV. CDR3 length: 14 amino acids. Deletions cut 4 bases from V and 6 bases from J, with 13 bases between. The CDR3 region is CASSSDSLSNEQFF. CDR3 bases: TGTGCCAGCAGCTCAGATAGCCTGTCCAATGAGCAGTTCTTC.

The CDR3 spells CASRQAGGGYTF. CDR3 DNA sequence: TGTGCCAGCAGGCAGGCGGGGGGTGGCTACACCTTC. The rearrangement uses TRBV28 and TRBJ1-2; D might be TRBD1 (5 bases). Germline CDR1 and CDR2: MDHEN and SYDVKM. V was clipped by 6 bases and J by 7 bases, with 12 bases between them. CDR3 size: 12 residues.

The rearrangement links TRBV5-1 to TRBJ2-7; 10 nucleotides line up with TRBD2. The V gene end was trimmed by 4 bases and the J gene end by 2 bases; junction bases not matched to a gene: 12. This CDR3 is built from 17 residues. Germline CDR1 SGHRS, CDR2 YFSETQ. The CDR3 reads CASSLTPPSGGTYEQYF. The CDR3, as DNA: TGCGCCAGCAGCCTAACCCCCCCTAGCGGGGGAACCTACGAGCAGTACTTC.